This paragraph reports one TCR beta chain. Its cognate antigen is unknown. Naive CD8 cells were CD45RO-negative, positively selected for CCR7, excluding terminally differentiated effector memory CD45RA+ cells. The protocol was immunoSEQ multiplex PCR, while the TCRdb copy is restricted to in-frame clones and leaves out a portion. The repertoire has millions of clones, over 85% of them found once; the top ten carry 0.9% to 1.4%. The germline V gene has CDR1 SEHNR and CDR2 FQNEAQ (reference sequence). The CDR3 runs to 14 residues. V was trimmed by 3 bases and J by 3 bases, leaving 12 bases between them. The source of the sample is a study of shared clonotypes between healthy human individuals. Study-wide results and limits: Generation probability values for non-shared clonotypes were lower than those for clonotypes shared by all four donors.

The gene calls are TRBV7-9 and TRBJ2-7; tentative D call: TRBD1 (6 bases). This clonotype originated in a man between 18 and 29 years old in good health. The specimen sequenced was naive CD8+ T cells sorted from blood. DNA for the CDR3: TGTGCCAGCAGCTTTGATGGGGGCGACTACGAGCAGTACTTC. Protein product: CASSFDGGDYEQYF.